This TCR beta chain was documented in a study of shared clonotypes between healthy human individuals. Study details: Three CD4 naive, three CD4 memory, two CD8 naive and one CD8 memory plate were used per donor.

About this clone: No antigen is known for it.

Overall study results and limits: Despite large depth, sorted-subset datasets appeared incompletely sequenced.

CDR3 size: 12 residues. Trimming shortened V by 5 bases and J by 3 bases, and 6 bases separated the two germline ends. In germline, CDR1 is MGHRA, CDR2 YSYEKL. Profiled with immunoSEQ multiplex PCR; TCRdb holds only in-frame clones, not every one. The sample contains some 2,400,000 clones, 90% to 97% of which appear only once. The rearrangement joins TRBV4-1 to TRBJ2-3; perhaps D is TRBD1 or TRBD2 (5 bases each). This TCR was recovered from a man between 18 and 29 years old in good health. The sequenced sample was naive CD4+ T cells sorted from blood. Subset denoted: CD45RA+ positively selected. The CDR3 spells CASSEGTDTQYF. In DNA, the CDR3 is TGCGCCAGCAGCGAGGGGACAGATACGCAGTATTTT.